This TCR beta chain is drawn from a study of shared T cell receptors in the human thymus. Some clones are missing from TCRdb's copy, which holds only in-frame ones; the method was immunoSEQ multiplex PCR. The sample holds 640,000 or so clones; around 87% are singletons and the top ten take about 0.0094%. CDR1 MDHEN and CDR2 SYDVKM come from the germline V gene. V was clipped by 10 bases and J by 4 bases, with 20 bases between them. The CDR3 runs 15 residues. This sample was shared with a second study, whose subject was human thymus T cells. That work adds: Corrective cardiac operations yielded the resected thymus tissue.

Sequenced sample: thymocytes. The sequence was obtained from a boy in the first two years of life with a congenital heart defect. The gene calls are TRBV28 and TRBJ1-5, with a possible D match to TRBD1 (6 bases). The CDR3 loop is CATLKGVSKNQPQHF. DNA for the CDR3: TGTGCCACCCTCAAGGGGGTTTCGAAGAATCAGCCCCAGCATTTT.